These T cell receptor beta chains were read from a single sample in a study of CD8+CD57+ T cells in acquired aplastic anemia. TCRdb recomputed calls from the reads with MiXCR, one row per CDR3 protein. The table includes fewer than 200,000 distinct CDR3 sequences, approximately 60% detected once. The specimen sequenced was sorted CD4+, CD8+, or CD8+CD57+ T cells (not recorded which) from PBMCs. Receptor source: a human donor in good health. Each CDR3 is given with its conserved first and last residue. Fields, in order: clone size, V gene, J gene, D gene, CDR3 DNA, CDR3 protein. The D gene is left open where the match is weak. Clone size is given for some rows only: seen once, a few or many times, or a class if the clone is expanded.

>many|TRBV4-3|TRBJ2-2|-
TGCGCCAGCAGCCGCCAGGGGGAGGGCGGGGAGCTGTTTTTT
CASSRQGEGGELFF
>once|TRBV24-1|TRBJ1-2|-
TGTGCCGCCAGTGATTTGGTCCTTCCGGGGGCGCAAGGCTACACCTTC
CAASDLVLPGAQGYTF
>-|TRBV7-9|TRBJ1-1|-
TGTGCCAGCAGCCCCCGACAGGCTTCCGGAGCTTTCTTT
CASSPRQASGAFF
>-|TRBV20-1|TRBJ2-1|TRBD2
TGCAGTGCTAGAGATGGAGCGGGAGGGCCCGGTGAGCAGTTCTTC
CSARDGAGGPGEQFF
>-|TRBV10-3|TRBJ1-2|-
TGTGCCATCAGTTTTTCCGGGACCCTAGGCTCTGGCTACACCTTC
CAISFSGTLGSGYTF
>-|TRBV19|TRBJ2-5|-
TGTGCCAGTAGAGGGGGGGACGAGACCCAGTACTTC
CASRGGDETQYF
>-|TRBV4-1|TRBJ2-7|TRBD2
TGCGCCAGCAGCCAAGGACTAGCGGGACAATACGAGCAGTACTTC
CASSQGLAGQYEQYF
>-|TRBV10-2|TRBJ1-3|-
TGCGCCAGCAGTTCCGGAGGAAACACCATATATTTT
CASSSGGNTIYF
>-|TRBV2|TRBJ2-5|TRBD1
TGTGCCAGCAGCACAGGGGGCGCAGAGACCCAGTACTTC
CASSTGGAETQYF
>-|TRBV29-1|TRBJ2-7|-
TGCAGCGTTGTAGGTGGGGGGTCCTCCTACGAGCAGTACTTC
CSVVGGGSSYEQYF
>-|TRBV7-8|TRBJ1-6|TRBD1
TGTGCCAGCAGCTTAGTGGCCAGGGGGTCGGATTCACCCCTCCACTTT
CASSLVARGSDSPLHF
>few|TRBV20-1|TRBJ2-1|TRBD1
TGCAGTGCTAGAGGAACCGGGACAGTCACTAATGAGCAGTTCTTC
CSARGTGTVTNEQFF
>-|TRBV15|TRBJ1-2|-
TGTGCCACCAGCAGAGCAGCAGGTGTGAACTATGGCTACACCTTC
CATSRAAGVNYGYTF
>-|TRBV5-1|TRBJ2-7|-
TGCGCCAGCAGCTTGGACCAGTGGCACGAGCAGTACTTC
CASSLDQWHEQYF
>-|TRBV7-8|TRBJ1-1|-
TGTGCCAGCAGCTTAGGGGGCAGTTGGGGCAACACTGAAGCTTTCTTT
CASSLGGSWGNTEAFF
>-|TRBV2|TRBJ2-2|-
TGTGCCAGCAGTTCCGGGACGGGGAGAACCGGGGAGCTGTTTTTT
CASSSGTGRTGELFF
>-|TRBV15|TRBJ1-6|-
TGTGCCACCAGCAGAGGGGGACGGGATAATTCACCCCTCCACTTT
CATSRGGRDNSPLHF
>many|TRBV7-3|TRBJ1-1|TRBD1
TGTGCCAGCAGATCCACAGGGGGAATGAACACTGAAGCTTTCTTT
CASRSTGGMNTEAFF
>-|TRBV25-1|TRBJ1-1|-
TGTGCCAGCAGCGGTGCATTGGGAGCGGCTTTCTTT
CASSGALGAAFF
>many|TRBV9|TRBJ2-3|-
TGTGCCAGCAGCGCCACAGGTGGTGGCGGACATGCCGATACGCAGTATTTT
CASSATGGGGHADTQYF
>-|TRBV19|TRBJ2-5|-
TGTGCCAGTAGTAAGGCTCGCGAGACCCAGTACTTC
CASSKARETQYF
>few|TRBV10-1|TRBJ2-1|-
TGCGCCAGCAGTCAAGGGTCAAGGCAGTTCTTC
CASSQGSRQFF
>many|TRBV15|TRBJ2-2|-
TGTGCCACCAGCAGAGATTCCCCCGGGGAGCTGTTTTTT
CATSRDSPGELFF
>-|TRBV7-9|TRBJ2-1|-
TGTGCAGCCGGCGGGAAGGCGCTTTCCTACAATGAGCAGTTCTTC
CAAGGKALSYNEQFF
>-|TRBV7-9|TRBJ2-7|TRBD1
TGCGCCACAAACTCGACAGGGCATGAGCAGTACTTC
CATNSTGHEQYF
>once|TRBV6-1|TRBJ2-7|-
TGTGCCAGCAGTGAAGGGCAGGGCCTCGAGCAGTACTTC
CASSEGQGLEQYF
>-|TRBV29-1|TRBJ2-7|-
TGCAGCGTTGAAGACAGGAGCTACGAGCAGTACTTC
CSVEDRSYEQYF
>-|TRBV28|TRBJ2-7|TRBD2
TGTGCCAGCAGTCGCTCGGACCGCGGGGGAGCCTACGAGCAGTACTTC
CASSRSDRGGAYEQYF
>many|TRBV24-1|TRBJ2-7|TRBD1
TGTGCCACCGGGACAGGGGACTTTTACGAGCAGTACTTC
CATGTGDFYEQYF
>-|TRBV7-3|TRBJ2-7|TRBD2
TGTGCCAGCAGCTTCTCAGCGGGAGAGGACAACGAGCAGTACTTC
CASSFSAGEDNEQYF
>-|TRBV20-1|TRBJ1-5|TRBD1
TGCAGTGCTAGAGATATGGGACAGGGAGGCCAGCCCCAGCATTTT
CSARDMGQGGQPQHF
>once|TRBV20-1|TRBJ2-3|TRBD2
TGCAGTGCTAGATGGCTAGCGGGAGCAGATACGCAGTATTTT
CSARWLAGADTQYF
>many|TRBV7-9|TRBJ2-3|-
TGTGCCAGCAGCTTAATCGCCCGTTCAGATACGCAGTATTTT
CASSLIARSDTQYF
>-|TRBV7-3|TRBJ1-2|-
TGTGCCAGCACCCGGACACGGGACGGGTCCGGCTACACCTTC
CASTRTRDGSGYTF
>-|TRBV7-3|TRBJ2-2|-
TGTGCCAGCTGCAGCGGGCCGAACACCGGGGAGCTGTTTTTT
CASCSGPNTGELFF
>-|TRBV7-2|TRBJ2-1|-
TGTGCCAGCAGCTTAGGGACCCCGGAGGAGTTCTTC
CASSLGTPEEFF
>-|TRBV30|TRBJ1-2|-
TGTGCCTGGAGTCCCGCTCCCAACTATGGCTACACCTTC
CAWSPAPNYGYTF
>few|TRBV11-2|TRBJ2-5|TRBD1
TGTGCCAGCAGCCAAGAGCTAAGGGGGACAGGGCAACAAGAGACCCAGTACTTC
CASSQELRGTGQQETQYF
>-|TRBV2|TRBJ1-1|TRBD1
TGTGCCAGCCCACGGACAGGGAACACTGAAGCTTTCTTT
CASPRTGNTEAFF
>-|TRBV5-6|TRBJ2-1|-
TGTGCCAGCAGCTCGTTGGGGGCTTCCATATACAATGAGCAGTTCTTC
CASSSLGASIYNEQFF
>-|TRBV10-3|TRBJ2-3|-
TGTGCCATCAAGATCGAGCGGAGGACAGATACGCAGTATTTT
CAIKIERRTDTQYF